These 21 T cell receptor beta chains were sequenced from one sample in a study of T cells in localized non-small cell lung cancer. The assay was immunoSEQ multiplex PCR, and TCRdb's table has in-frame clones only and misses some. The sample lists tens of thousands of clones, approximately 80% occurring once. This sample comprised peripheral blood, obtained before any cancer treatment. The receptors stem from a male donor older than 55 with stage II squamous cell lung carcinoma.

The V gene is TRBV5-6, the J gene TRBJ2-5, with D possibly matching TRBD1 (8 bases). The CDR3 runs to 14 residues. Germline CDR1 and CDR2: SGHDT and YYEEEE. The V end lost 4 bases, the J end lost 4 bases, and 14 bases lay between the germline ends. Here the CDR3 reads CASSPTGEGETQYF. The CDR3, as DNA: TGTGCCAGCAGCCCGACAGGGGAGGGAGAGACCCAGTACTTC. Filled out from reference TRBV5-6 and TRBJ2-5, the complete variable domain reads DAGVTQSPTHLIKTRGQQVTLRCSPKSGHDTVSWYQQALGQGPQFIFQYYEEEERQRGNFPDRFSGHQFPNYSSELNVNALLLGDSALYLCASSPTGEGETQYFGPGTRLLVL.

V and J are TRBV7-6 and TRBJ2-7; TRBD2 agrees at 8 bases. Germline CDR1 is SGHVS and CDR2 is FNYEAQ. With 5 bases clipped from V and 6 bases from J, the junction kept 18 bases outside the gene matches. The CDR3 sequence is 17 residues long. CDR3 region: CASSRNGGATSSAEQYF. The DNA of the CDR3 is TGTGCCAGCAGCCGCAACGGGGGGGCGACCTCTTCGGCCGAGCAGTACTTC.

The CDR3, as DNA: TGTGCCAGCAGTGAATATAGTGACTATGGCTACACCTTC. Encoded protein: CASSEYSDYGYTF. The chain is built from TRBV25-1 and TRBJ1-2, with unresolved D. The CDR3 consists of 13 residues. Trimming took off 0 bases at V and 3 bases at J, with 5 bases between the two ends. The germline gives CDR1 MGHDK, CDR2 SYGVNS.

The chain joins TRBV28 to TRBJ1-2; D may be TRBD1 (6 bases). Germline CDR1 reads MDHEN; CDR2 reads SYDVKM. The V end lost 1 base, the J end lost 4 bases, and 13 bases lay between the germline ends. There are 15 residues in the CDR3. CDR3 in amino acids: CASSLSGADLYGYTF. CDR3 coding DNA: TGTGCCAGCAGTTTATCGGGGGCCGATCTCTATGGCTACACCTTC.

This clone showed up just once. This rearrangement joins TRBV11-2 to TRBJ1-1; 8 bases fit TRBD1. V shed 5 bases and J 5 bases; nucleotides not matched to a gene: 7. Germline V gene data show CDR1 as SGHAT and CDR2 as FQNNGV. This CDR3 is built from 14 residues. This CDR3 reads CASSPGTGETEAFF. The CDR3 region has the DNA TGTGCCAGCAGCCCCGGGACAGGAGAAACTGAAGCTTTCTTT. The full variable domain, with the rest looked up from reference TRBV11-2 and TRBJ1-1, is EAGVAQSPRYKIIEKRQSVAFWCNPISGHATLYWYQQILGQGPKLLIQFQNNGVVDDSQLPKDRFSAERLKGVDSTLKIQPAKLEDSAVYLCASSPGTGETEAFFGQGTRLTVV.

The chain employs TRBV11-3 and TRBJ2-7; tentatively, D is TRBD2 (6 bases). Germline V gives CDR1 SGHNT, CDR2 YENEEA. This CDR3 is 13 amino acids long. V was trimmed by 4 bases and J by 6 bases, leaving 13 bases between them. The CDR3 reads CASSWRGDFEQYF. In nucleotides, the CDR3 is TGTGCCAGCAGCTGGAGGGGAGACTTCGAGCAGTACTTC. Complete variable domain (other parts from reference TRBV11-3 and TRBJ2-7): EAGVVQSPRYKIIEKKQPVAFWCNPISGHNTLYWYLQNLGQGPELLIRYENEEAVDDSQLPKDRFSAERLKGVDSTLKIQPAELGDSAVYLCASSWRGDFEQYFGPGTRLTVT.

This rearrangement joins TRBV29-1 to TRBJ2-3; D not resolved. V dropped 4 bases and J dropped 1 base, with 9 bases sitting between them. Germline CDR1 and CDR2: SQVTM and ANQGSEA. The CDR3 has 13 amino acids. The chain's CDR3 is CSVASGGTDTQYF. CDR3 nucleotides: TGCAGCGTTGCTTCCGGTGGCACAGATACGCAGTATTTT.

This chain uses TRBV5-1 with TRBJ2-5; D possibly corresponds to TRBD2 (5 bases). V was cut by 5 bases and J by 2 bases, with 10 bases left in between. The CDR3 extends over 13 amino acids. CDR1 is SGHRS and CDR2 is YFSETQ in the germline V gene. The CDR3 DNA is TGCGCCAGCAGTGAGGACTCTCAAGAGACCCAGTACTTC. Protein product: CASSEDSQETQYF. Full variable domain (outside the CDR3, taken from reference TRBV5-1 and TRBJ2-5): KAGVTQTPRYLIKTRGQQVTLSCSPISGHRSVSWYQQTPGQGLQFLFEYFSETQRNKGNFPGRFSGRQFSNSRSEMNVSTLELGDSALYLCASSEDSQETQYFGPGTRLLVL.

The chain is built from TRBV7-3 and TRBJ2-1; 9 bases line up with TRBD2. The V gene end was trimmed by 1 base and the J gene end by 5 bases; junction bases not matched to a gene: 3. The germline CDR1 and CDR2 sequences are SGHTA and FQGTGA. The length of the CDR3 is 15 residues. CDR3 protein: CASSLSGGANNEQFF. In DNA, the CDR3 is TGTGCCAGCAGCTTAAGCGGGGGGGCCAACAATGAGCAGTTCTTC.

The CDR3 nucleotides read TGCGCCAGCAGTGGGACTAGCGGCCGATTCTACAATGAGCAGTTCTTC. It is translated as CASSGTSGRFYNEQFF. The V gene is TRBV10-1, the J gene TRBJ2-1, with 10 bases lining up with TRBD2. The V gene end was trimmed by 4 bases and the J gene end by 3 bases; junction bases not matched to a gene: 6. Per the germline V gene, CDR1 is WNHNN and CDR2 is SYGVQD (reference sequence). The CDR3 has 16 residues.

The chain couples TRBV7-2 to TRBJ2-1, with D perhaps given as TRBD1 or TRBD2 (5 bases each). With 5 bases removed from V and 4 bases from J, the gap between germline ends came to 18 bases. Germline V CDR1 and CDR2: SGHTA, FQGNSA. The CDR3 runs 16 residues. This chain's CDR3 is CASSPASGGSYNEQFF. The DNA of the CDR3 is TGTGCCAGCAGCCCCGCTTCTGGGGGATCATACAATGAGCAGTTCTTC.

The chain joins TRBV5-1 to TRBJ2-1; possible D gene TRBD2, 6 bases. V lost 0 bases and J 6 bases, leaving 16 bases between the germline ends. Germline lookup yields CDR1 SGHRS and CDR2 YFSETQ. CDR3 length: 16 residues. The CDR3 protein is CASSLEDGSYGNEQFF. DNA for the CDR3: TGCGCCAGCAGCTTGGAGGACGGGAGCTACGGCAATGAGCAGTTCTTC.

The gene calls are TRBV14 and TRBJ1-4; D possibly corresponds to TRBD1 (5 bases). Trimming stripped 0 bases from V and 3 bases from J, with 8 bases between. The V gene's germline CDR1 is SGHDN and CDR2 FVKESK. CDR3 size: 15 residues. CDR3 loop: CASSQEGRPNEKLFF. CDR3 DNA: TGTGCCAGCAGCCAAGAGGGGCGGCCTAATGAAAAACTGTTTTTT.

The J gene is TRBJ2-7, the V gene TRBV5-6; D is undetermined. Between the trimmed V and J ends, which lost 0 bases and 3 bases, there was a span of 10 bases. The germline V gene encodes CDR1 SGHDT and CDR2 YYEEEE. The CDR3 covers 14 residues. The CDR3 coding sequence is TGTGCCAGCAGCTTGGAGGCAACCGTCTACGAGCAGTACTTC. The encoded protein is CASSLEATVYEQYF.

The rearrangement joins TRBV7-9 to TRBJ2-2; D gene uncertain. The V end was cut by 2 bases, the J end by 0 bases, with 7 bases between. Germline V CDR1 and CDR2: SEHNR, FQNEAQ (reference sequence). CDR3 length equals 15 residues. The CDR3 DNA is TGTGCCAGCAGCTTAATCGAGGCGAACACCGGGGAGCTGTTTTTT. Amino acids: CASSLIEANTGELFF.

This clone was observed a handful of times. Here the CDR3 reads CASSTRPEKLFF. DNA of the CDR3: TGTGCCAGTAGTACCCGCCCCGAAAAACTGTTTTTT. The rearrangement links TRBV19 to TRBJ1-4; no definite D call. V was shortened by 4 bases and J by 8 bases, with 8 bases between the two germline ends. This CDR3 region has 12 residues. Germline V CDR1 and CDR2: LNHDA, SQIVND (reference sequence).

This chain connects TRBV23-1 to TRBJ1-2, with D uncertain. TRBV23-1 is an ORF; its function is uncertain. The CDR3 is 10 amino acids. Deletions cut 8 bases from V and 8 bases from J, with 9 bases between. CDR3 sequence reads: CASPLGGYTF. CDR3 sequence (DNA): TGCGCCAGCCCACTGGGGGGCTACACCTTC.

The table lists this clone with a few counts. This sequence joins TRBV30 and TRBJ2-7; D possibly corresponds to TRBD2 (7 bases). The CDR3 contains 12 residues. With 0 bases removed from V and 9 bases from J, the gap between germline ends came to 12 bases. Germline CDR1 and CDR2: GTSNPN and SVGIG (reference sequence). CDR3: CAWSVGGDGQYF. As DNA, the CDR3 is TGTGCCTGGAGTGTAGGGGGGGACGGGCAGTACTTC.

The V gene is TRBV11-2, the J gene TRBJ2-1, with 8 bases aligning to TRBD1. The V segment lost 4 bases and the J segment 10 bases; nucleotides outside the gene matches: 12. The CDR3 runs to 15 residues. From germline, CDR1 is SGHAT and CDR2 FQNNGV. CDR3 nucleotides: TGTGCCAGCAGCTCCGGTCGACAGGGGTTCGGGGAGCAGTTCTTC. Residues: CASSSGRQGFGEQFF.

This clone was detected a few times. The rearrangement uses TRBV7-2 and TRBJ1-1, with 12 bases identical to TRBD1. The germline V gene encodes CDR1 SGHTA and CDR2 FQGNSA. The CDR3 is made up of 14 amino acids. V shed 4 bases, J shed 11 bases, and the junction held 8 bases outside the gene matches. The CDR3 bases are TGTGCCAGCAGCTGGGGACAGGGGGCATCAGTGGCTTTCTTT. The encoded protein is CASSWGQGASVAFF.

The V gene is TRBV9, the J gene TRBJ2-3; TRBD2 might be the D (6 bases). The CDR3 consists of 15 residues. Germline V gene sequence: CDR1 SGDLS, CDR2 YYNGEE. Deletions cut 0 bases from V and 4 bases from J, with 12 bases between. CDR3 region: CASSVDTPGADTQYF. DNA for the CDR3: TGTGCCAGCAGCGTAGACACCCCGGGGGCAGATACGCAGTATTTT.